This TCR beta chain was identified in a study of cytomegalovirus exposure and HLA in healthy donors. Study details: The 120 validation repertoires, a later analysis reported, used the same platform as the approximately 700 first-cohort repertoires.

Study-level results: Most TCRs appeared rarely, but some public TCRs recurred in many donors. Both high specificity and high sensitivity reportedly marked the classifier's diagnosis of cytomegalovirus status.

As for this clone: Its specificity is unknown.

Produced via immunoSEQ multiplex PCR; TCRdb's table is partial and in-frame only. The sample has roughly 330,000 clones; approximately 90% are singletons. This clonotype was sampled from a young woman in good health and CMV-seropositive. Sequences were obtained from PBMCs.

CDR3 sequence reads: CASTRAADFDGYTF. In DNA, the CDR3 is TGTGCCAGCACCAGAGCGGCTGATTTTGATGGCTACACCTTC. The chain has TRBV5-4 and TRBJ1-2, with D unresolved. The CDR3 runs to 14 residues. V was trimmed by 6 bases and J by 6 bases, leaving 18 bases between them. CDR1 SGHNT and CDR2 YYREEE come from the germline V gene (reference sequence).